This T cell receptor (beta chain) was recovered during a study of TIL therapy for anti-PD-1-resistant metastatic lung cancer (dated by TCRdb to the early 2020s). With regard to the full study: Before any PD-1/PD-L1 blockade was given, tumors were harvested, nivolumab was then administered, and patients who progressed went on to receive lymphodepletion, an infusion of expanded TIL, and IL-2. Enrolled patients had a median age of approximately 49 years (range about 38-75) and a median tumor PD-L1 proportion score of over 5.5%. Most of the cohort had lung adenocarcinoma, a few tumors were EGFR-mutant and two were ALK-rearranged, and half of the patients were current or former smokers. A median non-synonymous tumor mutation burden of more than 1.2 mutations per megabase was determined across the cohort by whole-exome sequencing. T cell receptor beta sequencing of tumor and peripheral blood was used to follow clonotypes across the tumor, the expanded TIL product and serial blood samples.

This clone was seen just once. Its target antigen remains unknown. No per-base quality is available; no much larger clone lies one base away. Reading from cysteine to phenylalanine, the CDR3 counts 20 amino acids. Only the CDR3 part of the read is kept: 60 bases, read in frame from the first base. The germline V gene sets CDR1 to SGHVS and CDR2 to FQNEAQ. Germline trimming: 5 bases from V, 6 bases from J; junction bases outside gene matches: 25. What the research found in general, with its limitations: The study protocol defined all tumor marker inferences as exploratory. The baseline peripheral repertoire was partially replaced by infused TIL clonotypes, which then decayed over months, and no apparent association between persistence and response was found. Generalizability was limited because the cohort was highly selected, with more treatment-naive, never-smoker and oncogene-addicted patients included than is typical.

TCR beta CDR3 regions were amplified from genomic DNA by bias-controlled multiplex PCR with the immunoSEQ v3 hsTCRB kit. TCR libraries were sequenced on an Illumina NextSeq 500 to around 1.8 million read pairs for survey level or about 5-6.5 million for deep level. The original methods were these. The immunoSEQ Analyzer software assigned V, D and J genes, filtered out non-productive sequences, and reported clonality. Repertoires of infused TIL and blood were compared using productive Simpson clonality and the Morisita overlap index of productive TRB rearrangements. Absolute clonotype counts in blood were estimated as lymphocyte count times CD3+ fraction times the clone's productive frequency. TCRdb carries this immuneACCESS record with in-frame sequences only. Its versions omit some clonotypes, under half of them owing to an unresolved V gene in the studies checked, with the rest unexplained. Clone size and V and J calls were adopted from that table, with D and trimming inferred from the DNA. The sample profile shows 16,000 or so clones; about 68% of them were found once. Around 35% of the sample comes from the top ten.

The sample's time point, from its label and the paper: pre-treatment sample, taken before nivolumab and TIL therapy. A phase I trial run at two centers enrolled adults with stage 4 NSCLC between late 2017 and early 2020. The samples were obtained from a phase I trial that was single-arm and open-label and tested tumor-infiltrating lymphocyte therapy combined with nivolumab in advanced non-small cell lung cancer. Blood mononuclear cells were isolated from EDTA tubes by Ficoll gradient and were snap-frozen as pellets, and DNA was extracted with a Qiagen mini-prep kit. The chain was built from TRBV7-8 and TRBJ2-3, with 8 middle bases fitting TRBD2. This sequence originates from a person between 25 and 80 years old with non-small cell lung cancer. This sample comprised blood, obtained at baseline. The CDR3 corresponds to CASSLARLRGREVPRDTQYF. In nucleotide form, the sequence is TGTGCCAGCAGCCTCGCTAGACTCCGTGGGCGGGAGGTCCCTAGGGATACGCAGTATTTT.